This T cell receptor (beta chain) was recorded in a study of vaccination effects on CD4 cells after COVID-19 (dated 2022 in TCRdb). Study-wide context: Participants received two doses of either the BNT162b2 or the mRNA-1273 mRNA SARS-CoV-2 vaccine. A total of roughly 9 COVID-19 convalescent patients and a few SARS-CoV-2-naive healthy vaccine recipients were included in the full study. Cultures from other donors in the study were sequenced with the Oncomine TCR Beta short-read assay on an Illumina iSeq 100. The study compared SARS-CoV-2 spike-specific CD4+ TCR repertoires before and after mRNA vaccination in COVID-19 convalescent patients and infection-naive vaccine recipients.

V is pared back by 2 bases and J by 8 bases, with 12 bases lying between the germline termini. CDR1 and CDR2, per the germline V gene (reference sequence), are MNHNY and SVGAGI. From its cysteine to its phenylalanine, the CDR3 spans 13 amino acids. The retained sequence is limited to the CDR3, 39 bases, with the frame set at the first base. Findings and caveats that apply to the study as a whole: Among healthy vaccine recipients, nearly all vaccine-induced clones were SARS-CoV-2 mono-reactive, and just 1 of 255 was cross-reactive with common cold coronaviruses. The study was limited by a small number of convalescent patients and lacked early post-infection timepoints. At late post-vaccination timepoints, both infection-induced and vaccine-induced clones showed marked clonal contraction, consistent with waning T cell responses.

In regard to this clone: The clone's antigen remains unknown. Base qualities are not recorded, but no much larger clone differs from it by a single base.

The ViraFEST assay stimulated PBMC with viral peptide pools and then used TCR sequencing to identify antigen-specific CD4+ T cell clonotypes by expansion. After more than 9 days of culture, CD4+ T cells were isolated with the EasySep CD4+ T cell isolation kit. Healthy vaccine recipients had no prior SARS-CoV-2 infection, confirmed by negative nucleocapsid antibodies before and after vaccination. Approximately 2 million PBMC per well were cultured in IMDM with about 4.6% human AB serum, roughly 11 IU/ml IL-2 and gentamicin, plus 10 ug/ml peptides. On days 3 and 7, half of the culture medium was replaced with fresh IL-2-containing medium. Each peptide stimulation condition was cultured in triplicate wells unless otherwise noted. Using Ficoll-Paque Plus gradient centrifugation, PBMC were separated from whole blood and then either used fresh or cryopreserved at -140C. The overlapping peptide pools covered the spike proteins of SARS-CoV-2 as well as those of the common cold coronaviruses HCoV-NL63, HCoV-OC43 and HCoV-229E. Genomic DNA was extracted from cultured CD4+ T cells with the QIAamp micro DNA kit.

Library prep was done by the immunoSEQ multiplex PCR assay. TCR beta CDR3 sequencing was performed on DNA from the cultured, isolated CD4+ T cells. In the source study's methods: Non-productive TCR sequences were removed and reads were trimmed to the CDR3 region, keeping CDR3s of at least 7 amino acids. Antigen-specific clonotypes were identified with the MANAFEST web app by comparing expansion in peptide wells against reference cultures. Positive clones required FDR<0.05 expansion versus reference and all other wells, odds ratio above 5, and frequency above 0.1% in two replicate wells. A clonotype was called cross-reactive if it was significantly expanded both in SARS-CoV-2 spike wells and in at least one common cold coronavirus spike condition. Levenshtein distance calculated with the stringdist R package was used to assess CDR3 similarity, and unrooted trees were constructed with ape in R 3.6.1. TCRdb provides this immuneACCESS table in a form limited to in-frame rearrangements. Some clones are lacking; in checked studies, under half of them reflect an unresolved V gene, and why the rest are absent is not known. V, J and clone size were drawn from that table, and D and trimming were deduced from the DNA. The sample table lists about 34,000 clones, 73% of them with a count of one. The top ten clonotypes cover around 30% of the sample.

The chain is made from TRBV6-6 and TRBJ1-2, with the D gene uncertain. The sample consisted of CD4+ T cells from PBMCs cultured with HCoV-OC43 spike peptides, taken before COVID-19 vaccination. The cell subset or site label corresponds to: HCoV-OC43 spike overlapping peptide pool stimulation. The receptor comes from a human donor who received a COVID-19 vaccine. The CDR3 has the sequence CASSYGTYLGYTF. DNA sequence: TGTGCCAGCAGTTACGGCACCTACCTGGGCTACACCTTC.